These T cell receptor beta chains were read from a single sample in a study of CD8 T cells in ankylosing spondylitis. TCRdb redid the calling of the 5' RACE reads with MiXCR, one entry per CDR3 protein. The sample has about 800,000 distinct CDR3 sequences; over 9.5% are singletons. Sequences were obtained from blood, either unsorted or a sorted T cell fraction (not recorded which). The receptors stem from a male donor with ankylosing spondylitis. Both conserved end residues are trimmed from each CDR3.

V: TRBV5-5; CDR3: ASSLGGSSLYEQY
V: TRBV4-2; CDR3: ASSQEGAGGSDEQF
V: TRBV15; CDR3: ATSREGVRREGQY
V: TRBV20-1; CDR3: SARDREASSYNEQF
V: TRBV7-9; CDR3: ASSLTTADNEQF
V: TRBV4-2; CDR3: ASSQPTTYTDTQY
V: TRBV4-3; CDR3: ASSQVWDRVEKLF
V: TRBV7-2; CDR3: ASSLYGDEQY
V: TRBV6-2/TRBV6-3; CDR3: ASSRTGVSTDTQY
V: TRBV29-1; CDR3: SVDRPRLNTEAF
V: TRBV12-3/TRBV12-4; CDR3: ASSPNLGGANVLT
V: TRBV4-1; CDR3: ASSQDPSGDTQY
V: TRBV20-1; CDR3: SAPHYSGANVLT
V: TRBV6-5; CDR3: ASSYPSVRGTDTQY
V: TRBV7-9; CDR3: ASSTGQGITEAF
V: TRBV20-1; CDR3: SARDRTSGIETQY
V: TRBV10-3; CDR3: AISGSPGDTQY
V: TRBV12-5; CDR3: ASAWTDNSPLH
V: TRBV20-1; CDR3: SATGLAGTTDTQY
V: TRBV7-2; CDR3: ASSLGAGGTGGGEQY
V: TRBV10-3; CDR3: AISETGANEKLF
V: TRBV28; CDR3: ASSLTGHPEAF
V: TRBV4-3; CDR3: ASSQEIGTHQPQH
V: TRBV20-1; CDR3: SATPGAVGEQF
V: TRBV6-5; CDR3: ASSYSILGAYEQY
V: TRBV5-1; CDR3: ASSPGTGSEQF
V: TRBV28; CDR3: ASSSSSGSLSNEQF
V: TRBV6-1; CDR3: ASSPRGGGNYGYT
V: TRBV20-1; CDR3: SATKSDTQY
V: TRBV6-6; CDR3: ASSYLALYEQY
V: TRBV12-3/TRBV12-4; CDR3: ASSYSSAGELF
V: TRBV6-5; CDR3: ASSYDRQSYEQY
V: TRBV6-1; CDR3: ASTRTSGSLGEQY
V: TRBV5-5; CDR3: ASSSQGASEQF
V: TRBV20-1; CDR3: SAIAGGSTDTQY
V: TRBV29-1; CDR3: SVEEGQGYEQY
V: TRBV11-3; CDR3: ASSRSKGYETQY
V: TRBV3-1; CDR3: ASSQDPLAGVGKTQY
V: TRBV20-1; CDR3: SSYMPGQGEETQY
V: TRBV4-3; CDR3: ASSQDRKETQY
V: TRBV9; CDR3: ASSARPGGDRNTIY
V: TRBV7-2; CDR3: ASSPGTSGRQY
V: TRBV9; CDR3: ASSVGAGQDTEAF
V: TRBV10-3; CDR3: AVGPTTTDTQY
V: TRBV12-3/TRBV12-4; CDR3: ASKTMVFSGNTIY